This T cell receptor beta chain was obtained from a study of blood T cell repertoires in COVID-19. Overall study context: Italy, Spain and the United States were the sources of the convalescent and acute COVID-19 samples.

Authors' analysis steps: The assay estimated nucleated cells by amplifying reference gene primers. Method: immunoSEQ multiplex PCR; TCRdb's copy keeps in-frame clones and lacks some. D and trimming come from the DNA, and the V and J calls and clone size come from that table. The sample lists about 300,000 clones, 65% to 90% occurring once. This CDR3 region has 14 residues. With 0 bases removed from V and 1 base from J, the gap between germline ends came to 6 bases. Germline V lookup: CDR1 WSHSY, CDR2 SAAADI. Recovered participants had two consecutive negative NP/OP PCR tests, healthcare professional clearance, or symptom resolution.

Sequencing used PBMCs or T cells enriched from blood (not recorded which). The receptor's source is a man aged 30 to 39 who had recovered from COVID-19. The rearrangement joins TRBV10-2 to TRBJ1-1; D not resolved. The CDR3 protein is CASSESTGNTEAFF. The CDR3 region has the DNA TGCGCCAGCAGTGAGTCGACGGGGAACACTGAAGCTTTCTTT.